Listed below are T cell receptor beta chains from one sample, sequenced in a study of metastatic and nonmetastatic thyroid tumors. MiXCR reprocessed the PCR reads for TCRdb. The sample contains tens of thousands of clones, around a quarter of which appear only once. The sequenced sample consisted of blood. The source is a male donor with papillary thyroid cancer or a benign thyroid nodule (not recorded which). Some clones in this sample may be carry-over from other donors' samples. CDR3s leave out the opening cysteine and the closing phenylalanine or tryptophan. Each record gives: J gene, V gene, CDR3 protein.

TRBJ2-1	TRBV28	ASSLPGTGVSDEQF
TRBJ2-1	TRBV2	ASMVGGSYNEQF
TRBJ2-3	TRBV7-2	ASSQGSDTQY
TRBJ1-1	TRBV20-1	SALVGDSGNTEAF
TRBJ1-4	TRBV12-3/TRBV12-4	ASSAQTGKLF
TRBJ2-7	TRBV2	ASSGQGRGYEQY
TRBJ2-3	TRBV2	ASSGIAGGTDTQY
TRBJ2-1	TRBV29-1	SVEDYNEQF
TRBJ2-7	TRBV15	ATSFLHAEGEQY
TRBJ1-1	TRBV12-3/TRBV12-4	ASRTTAEAF
TRBJ2-1	TRBV7-3	ASSLTLAGGQKEQF
TRBJ1-4	TRBV9	ASSVAQGGEKLF
TRBJ2-1	TRBV7-8	ASSLAAGAYNEQF
TRBJ1-1	TRBV6-2/TRBV6-3	ASSLTGETEAF
TRBJ1-1	TRBV12-3/TRBV12-4	ASSLRDISNTEAF
TRBJ2-7	TRBV5-1	ASIFTGTVYEQY
TRBJ2-7	TRBV20-1	SARPWREVQEEQY
TRBJ2-3	TRBV6-5	ASSYGATDTQY
TRBJ2-7	TRBV4-1	ASSPSSRQGSYEQY
TRBJ1-2	TRBV20-1	SARGQGGARNYGYT
TRBJ1-3	TRBV20-1	SAPMFGNTIY
TRBJ2-7	TRBV3-1	ASSHGTSGYEQY
TRBJ2-7	TRBV19	ASSIAGTAEHEQY
TRBJ2-1	TRBV4-1	ASTRMGSYNEQF
TRBJ2-1	TRBV6-5	ASSIHSGSYNEQF